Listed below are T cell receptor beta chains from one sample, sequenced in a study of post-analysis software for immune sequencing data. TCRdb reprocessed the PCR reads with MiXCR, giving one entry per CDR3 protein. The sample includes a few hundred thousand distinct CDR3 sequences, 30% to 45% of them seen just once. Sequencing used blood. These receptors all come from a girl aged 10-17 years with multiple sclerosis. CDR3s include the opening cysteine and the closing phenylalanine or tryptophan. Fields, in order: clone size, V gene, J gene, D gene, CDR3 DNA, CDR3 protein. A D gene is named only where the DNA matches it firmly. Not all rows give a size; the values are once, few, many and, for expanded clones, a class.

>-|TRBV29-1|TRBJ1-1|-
TGCAGCGTTGAAGAATGGGGCTTCGAAGCTTTCTTT
CSVEEWGFEAFF
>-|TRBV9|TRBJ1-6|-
TGTGCCAGCAGCGTAGGAGTGCTTTCAAATTCACCCCTCCACTTT
CASSVGVLSNSPLHF
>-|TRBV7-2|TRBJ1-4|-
TGTGCCAGCAGCTTGAGCGGGGGGACTAATGAAAAACTGTTTTTT
CASSLSGGTNEKLFF
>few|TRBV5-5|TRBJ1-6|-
TGTGCCAGCACCTTACGCGTCCCGAGCGATTCACCCCTCCACTTT
CASTLRVPSDSPLHF
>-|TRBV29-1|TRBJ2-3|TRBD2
TGCAGCGTTAGCGGGGGGGCGGTCACAGATACGCAGTATTTT
CSVSGGAVTDTQYF
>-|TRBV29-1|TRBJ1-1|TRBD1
TGCAGCGTTGAAACAGGGGGGGCATCTGAAGCTTTCTTT
CSVETGGASEAFF
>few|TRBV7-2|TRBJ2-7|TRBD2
TGTGCCAGCAGCTTATTCGGGACTAGCGGGGGGCGAGGCGAGCAGTACTTC
CASSLFGTSGGRGEQYF
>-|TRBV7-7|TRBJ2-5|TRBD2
TGTGCTAGCAGCTTAAGGCCTAGCGGGCAAGAGACCCAGTACTTC
CASSLRPSGQETQYF
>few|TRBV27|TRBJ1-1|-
TGTGCCAGCAGTTTAATTCCGGGGGCGGCAATTCCTGTGAACACTGAAGCTTTCTTT
CASSLIPGAAIPVNTEAFF
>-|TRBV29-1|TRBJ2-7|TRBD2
TGCAGCGTTGAAGCTAGCGGGGGTTCCTACGAGCAGTACTTC
CSVEASGGSYEQYF
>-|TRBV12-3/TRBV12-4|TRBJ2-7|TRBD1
TGTGCCAGCAGCGCCGGGACAGGGTCCCTTCACTCCTACGAGCAGTACTTC
CASSAGTGSLHSYEQYF
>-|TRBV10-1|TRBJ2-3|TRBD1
TGCGCCAGCTACACCGGACAGGGGGGCACAGATACGCAGTATTTT
CASYTGQGGTDTQYF
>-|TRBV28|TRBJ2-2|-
TGTGCCAGCAGTTTATTTGCCTATAGGGGATCGGGCACCGGGGAGCTGTTTTTT
CASSLFAYRGSGTGELFF
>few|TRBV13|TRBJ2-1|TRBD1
TGTGCCAGCAGCCGGACAGGGAGTGGGCACAATGAGCAGTTCTTC
CASSRTGSGHNEQFF
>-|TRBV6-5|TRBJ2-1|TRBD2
TGTGCCAGCAGTTACAGGGCGGGGGGGCCCTACAATGAGCAGTTCTTC
CASSYRAGGPYNEQFF